The 28 T cell receptor beta chains below were found in one sample sequenced in a study of cytomegalovirus exposure and HLA in healthy donors. Primers for the PCR totalled 60 Vbeta and 13 Jbeta. Data came from immunoSEQ multiplex PCR; TCRdb stores just in-frame clones and leaves some out. The sample lists almost 80,000 clones, approximately 61% occurring once. Sequencing was done on a sample of PBMCs. These receptors came from a woman in her forties or fifties in good health and CMV-seropositive.

The V and J genes are TRBV7-3 and TRBJ2-5; 10 bases fit TRBD1. The CDR3 length is 13 residues. CDR1 SGHTA and CDR2 FQGTGA come from the germline V gene. With V trimmed by 8 bases and J by 0 bases, 0 bases remained unmatched. The CDR3 sequence is CASGTGDQETQYF. CDR3 in DNA: TGTGCCAGCGGGACAGGGGACCAAGAGACCCAGTACTTC.

This chain links TRBV6-5 with TRBJ1-1, with 9 bases lining up with TRBD1. CDR1 MNHEY and CDR2 SVGAGI come from the germline V gene. The CDR3 is 14 residues long. V gave up 5 bases and J gave up 4 bases; unmatched junction bases: 5. Here the CDR3 DNA reads TGTGCCAGCAGTCAAGACAGGGGGTTCACTGAAGCTTTCTTT. Amino acids: CASSQDRGFTEAFF.

This clone turned up a few times. The chain couples TRBV27 to TRBJ2-7; 9 positions agree with TRBD1. The germline V gene encodes CDR1 MNHEY and CDR2 SMNVEV (reference sequence). Trimming removed 3 bases from V and 0 bases from J; junction bases left unmatched: 9. This CDR3 region has 17 residues. As DNA, the CDR3 is TGTGCCAGCAGTTTCTTCCGGGACAGGGAGACCTCCTACGAGCAGTACGTC. Amino acids: CASSFFRDRETSYEQYV.

The chain has TRBV2 and TRBJ2-1, with a tentative D call TRBD2 (6 bases). CDR1 is SNHLY, CDR2 FYNNEI, per germline. The CDR3 sequence is 11 residues long. V lost 9 bases to trimming and J lost 9 bases, with 12 bases between them. CDR3 residues: CASFGGGEQFF. The CDR3 DNA reads as TGTGCCAGTTTCGGGGGTGGTGAGCAGTTCTTC.

The V gene is TRBV6-5, the J gene TRBJ1-4; TRBD1 is a possible D gene (6 bases). Trimming stripped 8 bases from V and 5 bases from J, with 15 bases between. The CDR3 is 14 amino acids. Germline assignment: CDR1 MNHEY and CDR2 SVGAGI. CDR3 region: CASSLGQWNEKLFF. CDR3 DNA sequence: TGTGCCAGCTCCCTAGGACAGTGGAATGAAAAACTGTTTTTT.

Remarks on this clone: The germline gene is not matched at one end of the junction; a read error may be the cause. The chain is built from TRBV9 and TRBJ2-7; 13 bases line up with TRBD2. Germline values: CDR1 SGDLS, CDR2 YYNGEE. This CDR3 region has 16 residues. Here the CDR3 DNA reads TGTGCCAGCAGCGGGACTAGCGGGGGCCGCTCCTACAAGCAGTACTTC. This codes for CASSGTSGGRSYKQYF.

The J gene is TRBJ2-1, the V gene TRBV11-2, with 8 bases identical to TRBD1. CDR1 is SGHAT and CDR2 is FQNNGV in the germline V gene. J was trimmed by 8 bases and V by 2 bases; bases with no gene match: 5. The CDR3 loop spans 14 amino acids. In DNA, the CDR3 is TGTGCCAGCAGCTTACAGGGGGCGTTTTATGAGCAGTTCTTC. It yields the protein CASSLQGAFYEQFF.

The CDR3 reads CASSVAGSSETQYF. Written as DNA, the CDR3 is TGTGCCAGCAGCGTAGCTGGCTCCTCAGAGACCCAGTACTTC. The chain employs TRBV9 and TRBJ2-5; D is unclear. CDR1 SGDLS and CDR2 YYNGEE come from the germline V gene. There are 14 residues in the CDR3. V was shortened by 0 bases and J by 4 bases, with 10 bases between the two germline ends.

The chain combines TRBV19 with TRBJ2-1; 7 bases match TRBD2. The CDR3 is made up of 12 amino acids. The junction had 10 bases not matched to a gene; V was cut back by 10 bases and J by 10 bases. CDR1 and CDR2 (germline): LNHDA, SQIVND (reference sequence). CDR3 in amino acids: CATLGGSGEQFF. The CDR3 bases are TGTGCCACCCTGGGGGGGAGTGGCGAGCAGTTCTTC. Complete variable domain (other parts from reference TRBV19 and TRBJ2-1): DGGITQSPKYLFRKEGQNVTLSCEQNLNHDAMYWYRQDPGQGLRLIYYSQIVNDFQKGDIAEGYSVSREKKESFPLTVTSAQKNPTAFYLCATLGGSGEQFFGPGTRLTVL.

V gene TRBV11-2 combines with J gene TRBJ1-1, with a weak D call TRBD1 (5 bases). The CDR3 runs to 13 residues. Germline lookup yields CDR1 SGHAT and CDR2 FQNNGV. V lost 5 bases and J 4 bases, leaving 11 bases between the germline ends. The CDR3 spells CASSNAGFTEAFF. The CDR3 DNA reads TGTGCCAGCAGCAATGCAGGGTTCACTGAAGCTTTCTTT.

The chain carries TRBV6-1 and TRBJ2-5; weak D call: TRBD1 (5 bases). Trimming cost V 2 bases and J 4 bases, with 14 bases left between them. Germline V gene sequence: CDR1 MNHNS, CDR2 SASEGT. This CDR3 is built from 15 residues. This CDR3 reads CASSEPGKIGETQYF. The CDR3 nucleotides read TGTGCCAGCAGTGAACCAGGGAAAATCGGAGAGACCCAGTACTTC.

The table lists this clone with a few counts. The rearrangement links TRBV2 to TRBJ1-2; 10 positions match TRBD1. Per the germline V gene, CDR1 is SNHLY and CDR2 is FYNNEI. This CDR3 has 17 amino acids. The junction had 13 bases not matched to a gene; V was cut back by 9 bases and J by 0 bases. As DNA, the CDR3 is TGTGCCAGGAACACGCGGGACAGGGGACCCCCTAACTATGGCTACACCTTC. Translating gives CARNTRDRGPPNYGYTF. The entire variable domain, with the rest obtained from reference TRBV2 and TRBJ1-2, is as follows: EPEVTQTPSHQVTQMGQEVILRCVPISNHLYFYWYRQILGQKVEFLVSFYNNEISEKSEIFDDQFSVERPDGSNFTLKIRSTKLEDSAMYFCARNTRDRGPPNYGYTFGSGTRLTVV.

CDR3 sequence: CAWGRGTGQPQHF. In DNA form, the CDR3 reads TGTGCCTGGGGGCGGGGGACGGGTCAGCCCCAGCATTTT. The chain recombines TRBV30 with TRBJ1-5; D perhaps matches TRBD1 (5 bases). The V and J ends lost 5 bases and 6 bases respectively, with 14 bases between them. Germline lookup yields CDR1 GTSNPN and CDR2 SVGIG (reference sequence). CDR3 size: 13 residues.

This clone has just one count. The chain recombines TRBV10-1 with TRBJ2-7, with TRBD1 matching 12 bases. CDR1 and CDR2 (germline): WNHNN, SYGVQD (reference sequence). V lost 4 bases to trimming and J lost 4 bases; unmatched junction nucleotides: 8. This CDR3 contains 16 residues. In nucleotides, the CDR3 is TGCGCCAGCAGTGGTGACCCGGGACAGGGGGCTTACGAGCAGTACTTC. It encodes CASSGDPGQGAYEQYF.

The chain carries TRBV4-1 and TRBJ1-5, with D perhaps matching TRBD1 (5 bases). The V and J ends lost 0 bases and 7 bases respectively, with 10 bases between them. The CDR3 runs to 14 residues. The V gene's germline CDR1 is MGHRA and CDR2 YSYEKL. The CDR3 DNA follows: TGCGCCAGCAGCCAAGATTATCAGGGCCAGCCCCAGCATTTT. Protein sequence: CASSQDYQGQPQHF.

This clone has only a few counts. The rearrangement links TRBV19 to TRBJ1-2; TRBD1 aligns across 8 bases. The ends lost 5 bases at V and 7 bases at J; junction bases unmatched: 3. CDR3 length: 12 residues. CDR1 LNHDA and CDR2 SQIVND come from the germline V gene (reference sequence). CDR3 protein: CASSRTGSGYTF. The CDR3 region has the DNA TGTGCCAGTAGTCGGACAGGGTCTGGCTACACCTTC.

The chain recombines TRBV5-1 with TRBJ1-4, with 8 bases aligning to TRBD1. Germline trimming cut 3 bases from V and 8 bases from J; bases unmatched to any gene: 12. This CDR3 region has 16 residues. CDR1 SGHRS and CDR2 YFSETQ come from the germline V gene. CDR3 coding DNA: TGCGCCAGCAGCTCCTTGGCAGACAGGGGCGAAGAAAAACTGTTTTTT. This sequence encodes CASSSLADRGEEKLFF.

This clone was counted between two and nine times. This rearrangement joins TRBV5-4 to TRBJ2-5, with 9 bases matching TRBD1. V trimming: 9 bases; J trimming: 5 bases; junction bases outside the gene matches: 8. The CDR3 is 13 amino acids. The germline CDR1 and CDR2 sequences are SGHNT and YYREEE (reference sequence). The CDR3 bases are TGTGCCAACCGGGACAGGGCTTCCGAGACCCAGTACTTC. Protein: CANRDRASETQYF. Supplemented by reference TRBV5-4 and TRBJ2-5, the full variable domain reads ETGVTQSPTHLIKTRGQQVTLRCSSQSGHNTVSWYQQALGQGPQFIFQYYREEENGRGNFPPRFSGLQFPNYSSELNVNALELDDSALYLCANRDRASETQYFGPGTRLLVL.

The rearrangement links TRBV27 to TRBJ1-5; 7 bases are a match to TRBD1. V lost 6 bases and J lost 11; bases outside the gene matches: 13. The CDR3 has 14 amino acids. Germline V CDR1 and CDR2: MNHEY, SMNVEV (reference sequence). The CDR3 nucleotides are TGTGCCAGCAGAGCGACAGGGTCCTATCAAGCCCAGCATTTT. It yields the protein CASRATGSYQAQHF.

This clone appeared once. In nucleotides, the CDR3 is TGTGCCAGCTCCCGTGTGGACAGAAATGAAAAACTGTTTTTT. This gives the protein CASSRVDRNEKLFF. This chain connects TRBV18 to TRBJ1-4, with D possibly TRBD1 on 6 matching bases. In germline, CDR1 is KGHSH, CDR2 LQKENI. The CDR3 loop spans 14 amino acids. Trimming took off 6 bases at V and 5 bases at J, with 13 bases between the two ends.

This clone was counted a few times. This chain connects TRBV2 to TRBJ1-3, with D perhaps matching TRBD1 (5 bases). The CDR3 sequence is 14 residues long. Trimming took off 1 base at V and 1 base at J, with 5 bases between the two ends. In germline, CDR1 is SNHLY, CDR2 FYNNEI. The DNA for the CDR3 is TGTGCCAGCAGTGAAGAGGGGTCTGGAAACACCATATATTTT. It codes for CASSEEGSGNTIYF.

This chain links TRBV6-5 with TRBJ2-1; weak D call: TRBD2 (5 bases). V dropped 2 bases and J dropped 4 bases, with 15 bases sitting between them. Germline lookup yields CDR1 MNHEY and CDR2 SVGAGI. The CDR3 spans 16 residues. CDR3 in DNA: TGTGCCAGCAGTTACGGGAGAGAACGCGGGTACAATGAGCAGTTCTTC. Translated: CASSYGRERGYNEQFF.

This sequence joins TRBV14 and TRBJ2-2; TRBD2 is a possible D gene (6 bases). The V gene lost 3 bases and the J gene lost 10 bases, with 9 bases spanning the gap. The CDR3 extends over 12 amino acids. CDR1 and CDR2 (germline): SGHDN, FVKESK. In nucleotides, the CDR3 is TGTGCCAGCAGCCAGGGGGGAGTGGAGCTGTTTTTT. It translates to CASSQGGVELFF.

The chain recombines TRBV4-1 with TRBJ1-2, with D unclear. V lost 0 bases, J lost 0 bases, and 11 bases lay in between. Germline CDR1 MGHRA, CDR2 YSYEKL. This CDR3 region has 16 residues. CDR3 in amino acids: CASSQELALANYGYTF. CDR3 bases: TGCGCCAGCAGCCAAGAATTAGCCTTAGCTAACTATGGCTACACCTTC.

This clone was seen only a few times. The J gene is TRBJ1-6, the V gene TRBV5-1; 7 bases agree with TRBD1. The CDR3 runs to 14 residues. With 4 bases clipped from V and 6 bases from J, the junction kept 4 bases outside the gene matches. Germline loops: CDR1 SGHRS, CDR2 YFSETQ. The CDR3 DNA reads TGCGCCAGCAGCCCCGGGACAGTTAATTCACCCCTCCACTTT. It specifies CASSPGTVNSPLHF.

The CDR3 nucleotides read TGTGCCAGCAGCAAACGGACATGCTATGGCTACACCTTC. This encodes CASSKRTCYGYTF. The rearrangement uses TRBV21-1 and TRBJ1-2; the D call TRBD1 from the table was never checked on the DNA. TRBV21-1 is an annotated pseudogene. The CDR3 has 13 residues.

This clone was observed a few times. The chain joins TRBV7-9 to TRBJ1-1; the D gene is possibly TRBD1 (5 bases). Deletions cut 5 bases from V and 5 bases from J, with 15 bases between. The V gene's germline CDR1 is SEHNR and CDR2 FQNEAQ (reference sequence). This CDR3 contains 14 residues. The CDR3 nucleotides read TGTGCCAGCAGCCCAGTACAGGCGAATACTGAAGCTTTCTTT. It encodes CASSPVQANTEAFF.

The chain links TRBV5-1 to TRBJ2-3; unclear D gene. CDR1 is SGHRS and CDR2 is YFSETQ in the germline V gene. CDR3 size: 15 residues. The ends were cut back, 4 bases at V and 2 bases at J, with 14 bases in the middle. The CDR3 sequence is CASSPTLTPTDTQYF. CDR3 sequence (DNA): TGCGCCAGCAGCCCCACCCTGACTCCCACAGATACGCAGTATTTT.